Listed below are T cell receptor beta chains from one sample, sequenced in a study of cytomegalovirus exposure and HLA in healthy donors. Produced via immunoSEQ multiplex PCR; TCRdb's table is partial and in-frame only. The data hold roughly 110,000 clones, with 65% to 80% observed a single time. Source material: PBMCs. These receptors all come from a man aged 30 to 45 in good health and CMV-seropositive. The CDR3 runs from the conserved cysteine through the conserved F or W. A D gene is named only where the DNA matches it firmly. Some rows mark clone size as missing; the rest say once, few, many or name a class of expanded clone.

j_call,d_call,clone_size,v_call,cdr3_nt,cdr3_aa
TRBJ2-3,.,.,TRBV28,TGTGCCAGCAGCCTCGGACAGTCGCCTATCTCGAGGTATTTT,CASSLGQSPISRYF
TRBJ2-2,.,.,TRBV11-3,TGTGCCAGCAGCCCCGACCGGGGAGGCACCGGGGAGCTGTTTTTT,CASSPDRGGTGELFF
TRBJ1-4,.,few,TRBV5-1,TGCGCCAGCGCTTGGGACACTCCCGAAAAACTGTTTTTT,CASAWDTPEKLFF
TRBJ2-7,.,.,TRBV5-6,TGTGCCAGCGCCTTGACGGCCGGGGACATAGGCTACGAGCAGTACTTC,CASALTAGDIGYEQYF
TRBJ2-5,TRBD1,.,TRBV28,TGTGCCAGCAGATTACAGGGGGGCGGAGAGACCCAGTACTTC,CASRLQGGGETQYF
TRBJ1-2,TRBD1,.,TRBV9,TGTGCCAGCAGCGTAGACAGGGGGGATGGCTACACCTTC,CASSVDRGDGYTF
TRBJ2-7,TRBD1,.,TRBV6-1,TGTGCCAGCAGTGAAGGCCCACTACAGGGGTACGAGCAGTACTTC,CASSEGPLQGYEQYF
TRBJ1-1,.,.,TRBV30,TGTGCCGGGGAAGGGGGTGAAGCTTTCTTT,CAGEGGEAFF
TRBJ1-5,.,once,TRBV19,TGTGCCAGTAGTATGGGTCAGGGCTCGGAGCCCCAGCATTTT,CASSMGQGSEPQHF
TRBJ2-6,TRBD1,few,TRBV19,TGTGCCAGTAGCTCACAGGGGGCGGCGTTCTCTGGGGCCAACGTCCTGACTTTC,CASSSQGAAFSGANVLTF
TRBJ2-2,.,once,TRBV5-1,TGCGCCAGCAGGACTGTAGCGAACACCGGGGAGCTGTTTTTT,CASRTVANTGELFF
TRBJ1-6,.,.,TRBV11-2,TGTGCCAGCAGCTTAGAGGCCGACTATAATTCACCCCTCCACTTT,CASSLEADYNSPLHF
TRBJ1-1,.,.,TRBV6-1,TGTGCCAGCAGTACGGAGGGGCGGACGAACACTGAAGCTTTCTTT,CASSTEGRTNTEAFF
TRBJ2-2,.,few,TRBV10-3,TGTGCCATCAGTGTTCTGAAGCGCACCGGGGAGCTGTTTTTT,CAISVLKRTGELFF
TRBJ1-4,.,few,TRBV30,TGTGCCTGGAGTGCGGGCCGGGAGGTGGAAAAACTGTTTTTT,CAWSAGREVEKLFF
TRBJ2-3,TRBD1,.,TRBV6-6,TGTGCCAGCAGGCTACAGGGGAGCACAGATACGCAGTATTTT,CASRLQGSTDTQYF
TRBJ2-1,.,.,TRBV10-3,TGTGCCATCAGTCCTAAGGGGGTCTCCTACAATGAGCAGTTCTTC,CAISPKGVSYNEQFF
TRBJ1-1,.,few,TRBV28,TGTGCCAGCAGCCGTGGACGGGGGGTACGGGCTTTCTTT,CASSRGRGVRAFF
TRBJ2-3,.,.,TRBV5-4,TGTGCCAGCAGCTTGTCACAGGGAAACACAGATACGCAGTATTTT,CASSLSQGNTDTQYF
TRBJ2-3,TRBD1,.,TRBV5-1,TGCGCCAGCAGCTCGGGACAGGGGGGCTCCTCTAGCACAGATACGCAGTATTTT,CASSSGQGGSSSTDTQYF
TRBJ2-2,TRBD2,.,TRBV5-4,TGTGCCAGCAGTTTGCGGGGGGCGAACACCGGGGAGCTGTTTTTT,CASSLRGANTGELFF
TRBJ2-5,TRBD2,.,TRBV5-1,TGCGCCAGCAGCGTAGGACTAGCGGGGGCCCCCATACAAGAGACCCAGTACTTC,CASSVGLAGAPIQETQYF
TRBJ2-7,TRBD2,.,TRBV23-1,TGCGCCAGCAGTCGTACCCTCTCCGGGGGGGCCCCCTACGAGCAGTACTTC,CASSRTLSGGAPYEQYF
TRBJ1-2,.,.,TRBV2,TGTGCCAGCAGTGATCAGCAGGGGATGGACTATGGCTACACCTTC,CASSDQQGMDYGYTF
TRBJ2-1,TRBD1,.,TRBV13,TGTGCCAGCAGCTTAGGCCGACAGGGTCTCTACAATGAGCAGTTCTTC,CASSLGRQGLYNEQFF
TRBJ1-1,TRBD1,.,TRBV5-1,TGCGCCAGCAGCCGCGGGGACAGTGATTTCACTGAAGCTTTCTTT,CASSRGDSDFTEAFF
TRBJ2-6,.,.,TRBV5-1,TGCGCCAGCAGCTTGGTCGGGGACAACTCTGGGGCCAACGTCCTGACTTTC,CASSLVGDNSGANVLTF
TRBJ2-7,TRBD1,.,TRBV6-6,TGTGCCAGCAGTTACGACCGGGACAGGGTTTTCCACGAGCAGTACTTC,CASSYDRDRVFHEQYF
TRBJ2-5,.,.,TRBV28,TGTGCCAGCAGTTTAGGACAGACTCAAGAGACCCAGTACTTC,CASSLGQTQETQYF
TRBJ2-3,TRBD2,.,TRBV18,TGTGCCAGCTCATCGTTAGCGGGGGGTAGCACAGATACGCAGTATTTT,CASSSLAGGSTDTQYF
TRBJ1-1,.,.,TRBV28,TGTGCCAGCAGTTTATCGGGGAACACTGAAGCTTTCTTT,CASSLSGNTEAFF
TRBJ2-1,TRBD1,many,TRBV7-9,TGTGCCACCCAAGACCAGACAGGGGGTACTTCGACCTACAATGAGCAGTTCTTC,CATQDQTGGTSTYNEQFF
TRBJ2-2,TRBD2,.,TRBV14,TGTGCCAGCAGCTTTAGCGGGGGGAACACCGGGGAGCTGTTTTTT,CASSFSGGNTGELFF
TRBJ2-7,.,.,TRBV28,TGTGCCAGCAGTTTGGAGGGGTACGAGCAGTACTTC,CASSLEGYEQYF
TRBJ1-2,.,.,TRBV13,TGTGCCAGCAGCGTCCCTCGGGGGGGCAGTGGCTACACCTTC,CASSVPRGGSGYTF
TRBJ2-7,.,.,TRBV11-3,TGTGCCAGCAGCTTAGAACCGGCCCCGGGCTACGAGCAGTACTTC,CASSLEPAPGYEQYF
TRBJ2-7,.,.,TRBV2,TGTGCCAGCAGTCTGGACAGAGCCTACGAGCAGTACTTC,CASSLDRAYEQYF
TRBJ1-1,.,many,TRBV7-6,TGTGCCAGCAGCTTAGTTGCAACGGGGAGCATGAACACTGAAGCTTTCTTT,CASSLVATGSMNTEAFF
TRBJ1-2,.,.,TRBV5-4,TGTGCCAGCAGCTTGGGACAGCCACCCAATCTTGGCTACACCTTC,CASSLGQPPNLGYTF
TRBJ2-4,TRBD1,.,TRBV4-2,TGTGCCAGCAGCCCGTCTGACAGGGAAAACATTCAGTACTTC,CASSPSDRENIQYF
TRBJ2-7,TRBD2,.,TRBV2,TGTGCCAGCAGGGCCTCGGGGGGTTCCTACGAGCAGTACTTC,CASRASGGSYEQYF
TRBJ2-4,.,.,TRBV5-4,TGTGCCAGCAGGGGGCCCAATAGAAACATTCAGTACTTC,CASRGPNRNIQYF
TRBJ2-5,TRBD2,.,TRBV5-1,TGCGCCAGCAGCTTCGGCGGTAGCGGGGGGGCACAAGAGACCCAGTACTTC,CASSFGGSGGAQETQYF
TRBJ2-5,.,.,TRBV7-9,TGTGCCAGCAGCTTAGGGGCCGAGACCCAGTACTTC,CASSLGAETQYF
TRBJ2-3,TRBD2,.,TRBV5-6,TGTGCCAGCAGCTTGGACGGGGGGGTGACAGATACACAGTATTTT,CASSLDGGVTDTQYF
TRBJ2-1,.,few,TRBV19,TGTGCCAGTAGCGTAACCGGGGGCTACAATGAGCAGTTCTTC,CASSVTGGYNEQFF
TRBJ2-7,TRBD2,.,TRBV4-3,TGCGCCAGCAGCCAAGTTGTGGGCCTAGCGGCCTCCTACGAGCAGTACTTC,CASSQVVGLAASYEQYF
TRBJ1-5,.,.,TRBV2,TGTGCCAGCAGTGACCAGGGCAATCAGCCCCAGCATTTT,CASSDQGNQPQHF
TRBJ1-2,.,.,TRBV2,TGTGCCAGCAGGGCAGGTAGTCGCGCGTATGGCTACACCTTC,CASRAGSRAYGYTF
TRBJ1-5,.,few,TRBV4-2,TGTGCCAGCAGCCAAGATTACAGGGAAGTTCCCCAGCATTTT,CASSQDYREVPQHF
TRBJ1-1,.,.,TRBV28,TGTGCCAGCCCCTTCACAGGGACCCTGAACACTGAAGCTTTCTTT,CASPFTGTLNTEAFF
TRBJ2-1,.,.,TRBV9,TGTGCCAGCAGCGTAGTTGGCAGGCGTAACAATGAGCAGTTCTTC,CASSVVGRRNNEQFF
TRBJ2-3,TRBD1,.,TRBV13,TGTGCCAGCAGCCTACCGGGACAGGGGAAAACAGATACGCAGTATTTT,CASSLPGQGKTDTQYF
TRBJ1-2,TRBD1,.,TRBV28,TGTGCCAGCAGTTATAACAGGGGGCGGGATGGCTACACCTTC,CASSYNRGRDGYTF
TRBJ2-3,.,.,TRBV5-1,TGCGCCAGCAGCTTATCAGGGGTGAGCACAGATACGCAGTATTTT,CASSLSGVSTDTQYF
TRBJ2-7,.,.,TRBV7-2,TGTGCCAGCAGCTTAGCGTACAGTAACGAGCAGTACTTC,CASSLAYSNEQYF
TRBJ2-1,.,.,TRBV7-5,TGTGCCAGAAGCTTAGGGACAGGGCAATGCTACAATGAGCAGTTCTTC,CARSLGTGQCYNEQFF
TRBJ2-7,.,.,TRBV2,TGTGCCAGCATTGGAGGGGCAATCTACGAGCAGTACTTC,CASIGGAIYEQYF
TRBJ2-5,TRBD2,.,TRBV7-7,TGTGCCAGCAGCACGGGACTAGCGGGAGAGACCCAGTACTTC,CASSTGLAGETQYF